One sample yielded the 24 T cell receptor beta chains listed below, sequenced in a study of beta chain features in type 1 diabetes. Every isolated RNA sample was fully reverse transcribed, so sequencing captured expressed TCRB transcripts. The table came from immunoSEQ multiplex PCR; TCRdb's copy has only in-frame clones and leaves some out. The data contain just under 150,000 clones, 10% of them singletons. The specimen sequenced was naive CD4+ T cells from blood. These receptors were collected from a man between 18 and 35 years old in good health.

The CDR3, as DNA: TGTGCCAGCAGTTACACGGGACTCCTGCCCACAGATACGCAGTATTTT. This codes for CASSYTGLLPTDTQYF. The rearrangement uses TRBV6-5 and TRBJ2-3; possible D gene TRBD2, 6 bases. Germline loops: CDR1 MNHEY, CDR2 SVGAGI. This CDR3 comprises 16 residues. The V and J ends lost 2 bases and 2 bases respectively, with 14 bases between them.

The V gene is TRBV11-2, the J gene TRBJ2-1; D call uncertain. CDR1 is SGHAT, CDR2 FQNNGV, per germline. V dropped 5 bases and J dropped 7 bases, with 12 bases sitting between them. The CDR3 covers 13 residues. The CDR3 DNA sequence: TGTGCCAGCAGCACCCTCGACAAAAATGAGCAGTTCTTC. Amino acids: CASSTLDKNEQFF.

This clone was recorded a few times. The gene calls are TRBV19 and TRBJ2-5; 7 bases map to TRBD1. The DNA end is a closer match to TRBJ2-7, so the J assignment may be wrong. The CDR3 runs to 15 residues. Germline CDR1 LNHDA, CDR2 SQIVND (reference sequence). CDR3 protein: CASKDRHSPSYEQYF. The CDR3 DNA is TGTGCCAGTAAGGACAGGCATTCACCTTCCTACGAGCAGTACTTC.

This clone was seen a handful of times. The V call is TRBV28, the J call TRBJ2-6; D remains ambiguous. Germline-derived CDR1 and CDR2 are MDHEN and SYDVKM. The V end was cut by 6 bases, the J end by 0 bases, with 9 bases between. The CDR3 is 15 residues long. CDR3 amino acids: CASSPPGSGANVLTF. The DNA for the CDR3 is TGTGCCAGCAGCCCCCCGGGCTCTGGGGCCAACGTCCTGACTTTC.

This clone was counted between two and nine times. CDR3 in DNA: TGTGCCATCTCCGGGCAAGGGGAATTTGAATATGGCTACACCTTC. Protein: CAISGQGEFEYGYTF. The gene calls are TRBV10-3 and TRBJ1-2, with D tentatively TRBD1 (5 bases). Germline CDR1 is ENHRY and CDR2 is SYGVKD. This CDR3 region has 15 residues. V was pared by 8 bases and J by 5 bases, with 21 bases between.

This chain joins TRBV6-5 and TRBJ2-4; 8 nucleotides match TRBD2. The CDR3 runs 14 residues. Germline CDR1 reads MNHEY; CDR2 reads SVGAGI. Unmatched junction bases numbered 2, after V lost 0 bases and J lost 7 bases. CDR3 amino acids: CASSYSRGGNIQYF. CDR3 sequence (DNA): TGTGCCAGCAGTTACTCTCGCGGGGGGAACATTCAGTACTTC.

This clone was seen a few times. In DNA form, the CDR3 reads TGCGCCAGCAGCCAAGGGTTCCCTAGCGGGGGGGCAGATACGCAGTATTTT. Translating it yields CASSQGFPSGGADTQYF. The gene calls are TRBV4-3 and TRBJ2-3, with 12 bases matching TRBD2. The length of the CDR3 is 17 residues. J was trimmed by 4 bases and V by 1 base; bases with no gene match: 6. CDR1 and CDR2 from the germline V gene are LGHNA and YSLEER.

This chain uses TRBV7-3 with TRBJ1-6; a weak D match, TRBD1 (5 bases). Germline V gene sequence: CDR1 SGHTA, CDR2 FQGTGA. CDR3 length equals 14 residues. Trimming stripped 5 bases from V and 7 bases from J, with 12 bases between. The CDR3 region is CASSPSGGNSPLHF. The CDR3 DNA follows: TGTGCCAGCAGCCCCTCTGGGGGGAATTCACCCCTCCACTTT.

The chain joins TRBV2 to TRBJ2-3; 9 nucleotides match TRBD1. Germline V gives CDR1 SNHLY, CDR2 FYNNEI. V dropped 8 bases and J dropped 3; count of bases not matched to a gene: 6. The CDR3 has 14 residues. In nucleotides, the CDR3 is TGTGCCAGCGGACAGGGGACGGCGACAGATACGCAGTATTTT. Translated: CASGQGTATDTQYF.

This CDR3 is CASSLRRGDGYTF. The CDR3 DNA is TGTGCCAGCAGTTTAAGGAGGGGAGATGGCTACACCTTC. This sequence joins TRBV27 and TRBJ1-2; TRBD1 might be the D (5 bases). Trimming shortened V by 2 bases and J by 6 bases, and 10 bases separated the two germline ends. The germline CDR1 and CDR2 sequences are MNHEY and SMNVEV (reference sequence). CDR3 length: 13 residues.

This clone was recorded many times. The chain uses TRBV29-1 and TRBJ2-1; D is unclear. V was shortened by 1 base and J by 0 bases, with 10 bases between the two germline ends. The CDR3 is made up of 15 amino acids. Germline V CDR1 and CDR2: SQVTM, ANQGSEA. DNA of the CDR3: TGCAGCGTTGAAGGGCAGGTGCGCTCCTACAATGAGCAGTTCTTC. Translated, it gives CSVEGQVRSYNEQFF.

In its sample, this clone was seen a few times. This CDR3 is CASSQEMTSGGLETQYF. DNA of the CDR3: TGTGCCAGCAGCCAAGAGATGACTAGCGGGGGGCTGGAGACCCAGTACTTC. The chain carries TRBV4-2 and TRBJ2-5; 13 positions agree with TRBD2. Germline V gives CDR1 LGHNA, CDR2 YNFKEQ. The CDR3 consists of 17 residues. Losses at the gene ends were 0 bases for V and 5 bases for J; bases not matched to a gene: 6.

The V gene is TRBV5-1, the J gene TRBJ1-2; D uncertain. This CDR3 comprises 15 residues. Trimming left V 0 bases short and J 0 bases short, with 9 bases between. Germline V gene lookup returns CDR1 SGHRS and CDR2 YFSETQ. The CDR3 DNA is TGCGCCAGCAGCTTGGACGGGGTTTCTAACTATGGCTACACCTTC. This gives the protein CASSLDGVSNYGYTF.

The chain links TRBV10-2 to TRBJ1-2, with a possible D match to TRBD1 (6 bases). The V end lost 7 bases, the J end lost 8 bases, and 11 bases lay between the germline ends. Germline assignment: CDR1 WSHSY and CDR2 SAAADI. The CDR3 runs to 11 residues. The CDR3 sequence is CASTRGGGYTF. As DNA, the CDR3 is TGCGCCAGCACCAGGGGTGGCGGCTACACCTTC.

This clone was observed a handful of times. The germline gene is not matched at one end of the junction; a read error may be the cause. The chain is built from TRBV6-1 and TRBJ2-7; D perhaps matches TRBD1 (6 bases). Per the germline V gene, CDR1 is MNHNS and CDR2 is SASEGT. The CDR3 covers 15 residues. DNA for the CDR3: TGTGCCATCAGTGTCAGGGGTTCACGAAAGGTGGAGCAGTACTTC. It yields the protein CAISVRGSRKVEQYF.

The sample holds many counts of this clone. The chain employs TRBV7-9 and TRBJ2-5; D is uncertain. Trimming pared 1 base from V and 9 bases from J, leaving 12 bases between. CDR3 length equals 13 residues. The germline V gene encodes CDR1 SEHNR and CDR2 FQNEAQ (reference sequence). CDR3 sequence: CASSLGRLEAQYF. The CDR3 DNA reads TGTGCCAGCAGCTTAGGACGGCTTGAGGCCCAGTACTTC.

The V gene is TRBV5-1, the J gene TRBJ1-6, with D hard to call. V lost 0 bases and J 4 bases, leaving 5 bases between the germline ends. The CDR3 has 14 amino acids. Germline loops: CDR1 SGHRS, CDR2 YFSETQ. The CDR3 DNA reads as TGCGCCAGCAGCTTGGACTCATATAATTCACCCCTCCACTTT. Its translation: CASSLDSYNSPLHF.

The V call is TRBV18, the J call TRBJ1-5; the D is unclear. The CDR3 totals 13 residues. V lost 0 bases and J lost 2, with 2 bases in between. Germline V gene sequence: CDR1 KGHSH, CDR2 LQKENI. CDR3 DNA sequence: TGTGCCAGCTCACCACCCGGCAATCAGCCCCAGCATTTT. It specifies CASSPPGNQPQHF.

This clone was counted a few times. This sequence joins TRBV9 and TRBJ1-3; no clear D. V lost 0 bases and J 0 bases, leaving 13 bases between the germline ends. Germline V gives CDR1 SGDLS, CDR2 YYNGEE. The CDR3 extends over 17 amino acids. The CDR3 here is CASSVAADSLSGNTIYF. CDR3 sequence (DNA): TGTGCCAGCAGCGTAGCGGCAGACTCACTCTCTGGAAACACCATATATTTT.

The chain combines TRBV5-6 with TRBJ2-7, with D possibly being TRBD1 (6 bases). Per germline, CDR1 SGHDT and CDR2 YYEEEE. V shed 2 bases and J shed 2 bases, with 14 bases lying between them. This CDR3 is built from 15 residues. The CDR3 coding sequence is TGTGCCAGCAGCTTATCAGGGGATACAGCCTACGAGCAGTACTTC. It codes for CASSLSGDTAYEQYF.

This clone was observed a few times. The chain has TRBV5-1 and TRBJ2-5; 7 bases fit TRBD1. The CDR3 has 15 amino acids. Germline V gives CDR1 SGHRS, CDR2 YFSETQ. V lost 5 bases and J lost 2; bases outside the gene matches: 9. Written as DNA, the CDR3 is TGCGCCAGCAGTCCCGCCGACAGGGTACAAGAGACCCAGTACTTC. This gives the protein CASSPADRVQETQYF.

This clone was detected only a few times. The chain carries TRBV6-5 and TRBJ1-6, with 8 bases aligning to TRBD1. The V gene end was trimmed by 1 base and the J gene end by 7 bases; junction bases not matched to a gene: 3. CDR1 and CDR2 (germline): MNHEY, SVGAGI. The CDR3 is 15 residues long. The CDR3 DNA reads as TGTGCCAGCAGTTACTGGACAGGGTTGAATTCACCCCTCCACTTT. It codes for CASSYWTGLNSPLHF.

This clone has only a few counts. CDR3 protein: CASGLNGQGNSPLHF. CDR3 coding DNA: TGCGCCAGCGGACTAAACGGACAGGGGAATTCACCCCTCCACTTT. The chain couples TRBV5-1 to TRBJ1-6, with TRBD1 identical over 9 bases. V lost 7 bases to trimming and J lost 7 bases; unmatched junction nucleotides: 9. The germline CDR1 and CDR2 sequences are SGHRS and YFSETQ. This CDR3 is 15 amino acids long.

This chain links TRBV4-3 with TRBJ2-3; TRBD2 matches at 9 bases. Trimming cost V 4 bases and J 5 bases; bases outside gene matches: 7. CDR1 and CDR2 (germline): LGHNA, YSLEER. There are 15 residues in the CDR3. The CDR3 nucleotides read TGCGCCAGCAGCCGAAGAGCGGGGGGCCAAGATACGCAGTATTTT. The encoded protein is CASSRRAGGQDTQYF.